This T cell receptor beta chain was recovered during a study of T cell clonotyping in hematopoietic cell transplantation. General observations from the study: Recipient TCR diversity dropped after transplant; expanded clonotypes rose from day 30 to 180. No sorting was done, leaving CD4 and CD8 contributions mixed.

Assay used: immunoSEQ multiplex PCR; TCRdb lists only in-frame clones, some missing. The sample includes fewer than 15,000 clones, roughly 53% of them seen just once. On this clone itself: What it binds is not known.

This clonotype originated in a man in his fifties in good health. Some clones in this sample may be carry-over from other donors' samples. The sequenced sample was peripheral blood mononuclear cells.

Here the CDR3 DNA reads TGTGCCAGCAGCGATAGCGAAACTAGCACAGATACGCAGTATTTT. It specifies CASSDSETSTDTQYF. The rearrangement links TRBV6-1 to TRBJ2-3; TRBD2 might be the D (5 bases). This CDR3 contains 15 residues. Deletions cut 6 bases from V and 0 bases from J, with 13 bases between. CDR1 is MNHNS and CDR2 is SASEGT in the germline V gene.